These 25 T cell receptor beta chains came from one sample sequenced in a study of cytomegalovirus exposure and HLA in healthy donors. The PCR employed 60 Vbeta primers together with 13 Jbeta primers. Here immunoSEQ multiplex PCR was the method, and the copy in TCRdb shows in-frame clones only, minus some. Of some 150,000 clones in the sample, around 80% were seen once. The sample consisted of PBMCs. Source of these receptors: a man aged 40-49 years in good health and CMV-seronegative.

This clone was detected only a few times. J is TRBJ1-5 and V is TRBV5-1; 7 bases are a match to TRBD1. Germline V gene lookup returns CDR1 SGHRS and CDR2 YFSETQ. CDR3 size: 14 residues. V was pared by 5 bases and J by 3 bases, with 5 bases of the junction left unmatched. In DNA, the CDR3 is TGCGCCAGCAGTGAGCAGGGGGTCAATCAGCCCCAGCATTTT. Amino acid sequence: CASSEQGVNQPQHF.

This chain connects TRBV7-9 to TRBJ2-7, with D perhaps TRBD1 (5 bases). There are 12 residues in the CDR3. V lost 5 bases, J lost 10 bases, and 15 bases lay in between. Germline CDR1 SEHNR, CDR2 FQNEAQ (reference sequence). CDR3 region: CASSPIERGQYF. The DNA of the CDR3 is TGTGCCAGCAGCCCCATAGAAAGGGGACAGTACTTC.

The chain carries TRBV20-1 and TRBJ1-1, with D maybe TRBD1 (5 bases). Trimming removed 7 bases from V and 5 bases from J, with 11 bases in between. From germline, CDR1 is DFQATT and CDR2 SNEGSKA (reference sequence). The CDR3 covers 11 residues. The CDR3 DNA follows: TGCAGTGGGCAGGGTGGGACTGAAGCTTTCTTT. It specifies CSGQGGTEAFF.

This chain uses TRBV5-6 with TRBJ2-7; D not certain. This CDR3 has 13 residues. Germline V gene data show CDR1 as SGHDT and CDR2 as YYEEEE. V was cut by 1 base and J by 2 bases, with 7 bases left in between. CDR3 protein: CASSLTVTYEQYF. CDR3 coding DNA: TGTGCCAGCAGCTTGACAGTTACCTACGAGCAGTACTTC.

The V gene is TRBV10-1, the J gene TRBJ2-5; 7 bases fit TRBD1. Germline V gene data show CDR1 as WNHNN and CDR2 as SYGVQD (reference sequence). CDR3 length: 14 residues. Germline trimming cut 6 bases from V and 3 bases from J; bases unmatched to any gene: 7. The CDR3 DNA sequence: TGCGCCAGCAGCCGGGACAGTTCAAAAGAGACCCAGTACTTC. Amino acids: CASSRDSSKETQYF.

This clone has only a few counts. The CDR3 DNA follows: TGTGCCAGTAGTACCCAGACAGGGGGCAGTGAGACCCAGTACTTC. Translating gives CASSTQTGGSETQYF. This chain connects TRBV19 to TRBJ2-5; 10 positions match TRBD1. Germline V gives CDR1 LNHDA, CDR2 SQIVND (reference sequence). The CDR3 spans 15 residues. The trim removed 4 bases at V and 5 bases at J, leaving 7 bases unmatched.

The V gene is TRBV2, the J gene TRBJ2-7, with 8 bases that match TRBD1. The V segment lost 5 bases and the J segment 1 base; nucleotides outside the gene matches: 13. Germline V gene sequence: CDR1 SNHLY, CDR2 FYNNEI. The CDR3 runs 17 residues. CDR3: CASSPSPPGQASYEQYF. The DNA for the CDR3 is TGTGCCAGCAGTCCCTCGCCCCCGGGACAGGCTTCCTACGAGCAGTACTTC.

The V and J genes are TRBV5-1 and TRBJ2-7; 7 bases fit TRBD2. Germline V gene lookup returns CDR1 SGHRS and CDR2 YFSETQ. CDR3 size: 16 residues. Trimming at V came to 6 bases and at J to 2 bases, leaving 14 bases not matched to a gene. The CDR3 DNA reads TGCGCCAGCACCGCGTTGGGGGGGATTAAAGCCTACGAGCAGTACTTC. Its translation is CASTALGGIKAYEQYF.

Of note for this clone: Mismatch with germline at one junction end may stem from a read error. The CDR3 protein is CATSTGNPEAFF. In DNA, the CDR3 is TGTGCCACCAGCACAGGGAACCCTGAAGCTTTCTTT. This sequence joins TRBV15 and TRBJ1-1; possibly TRBD1 for D (5 bases). Germline lookup yields CDR1 LNHNV and CDR2 YYDKDF (reference sequence). The CDR3 covers 12 residues.

This rearrangement joins TRBV5-1 to TRBJ2-6, with D maybe TRBD2 (6 bases). The CDR3 runs to 16 residues. The ends were cut back, 2 bases at V and 0 bases at J, with 9 bases in the middle. Germline CDR1 SGHRS, CDR2 YFSETQ. CDR3 nucleotide sequence: TGCGCCAGCAGCTTAGGAGGGAGCTCTGGGGCCAACGTCCTGACTTTC. This gives the protein CASSLGGSSGANVLTF. The entire variable domain, with the rest obtained from reference TRBV5-1 and TRBJ2-6, is as follows: KAGVTQTPRYLIKTRGQQVTLSCSPISGHRSVSWYQQTPGQGLQFLFEYFSETQRNKGNFPGRFSGRQFSNSRSEMNVSTLELGDSALYLCASSLGGSSGANVLTFGAGSRLTVL.

This clone was seen repeatedly, ten times or more. The V and J genes are TRBV29-1 and TRBJ2-6; D is uncertain. Between the trimmed V and J ends, which lost 4 bases and 0 bases, there was a span of 7 bases. There are 14 residues in the CDR3. From germline, CDR1 is SQVTM and CDR2 ANQGSEA. DNA of the CDR3: TGCAGCGTTGTCGGTGCCTCTGGGGCCAACGTCCTGACTTTC. This encodes CSVVGASGANVLTF.

The chain is built from TRBV10-1 and TRBJ1-2; D is uncertain. CDR1 and CDR2 from the germline V gene are WNHNN and SYGVQD (reference sequence). V lost 8 bases to trimming and J lost 3 bases, with 10 bases between them. The CDR3 contains 12 residues. CDR3 coding DNA: TGCGCCAGCCCTAGCGCAGACTATGGCTACACCTTC. Protein sequence: CASPSADYGYTF.

This clone was detected only a few times. V gene TRBV6-1 combines with J gene TRBJ1-6, with 7 bases lining up with TRBD1. Trimming took 4 bases from V and 9 from J; bases not matched to a gene: 9. This CDR3 region has 15 residues. Germline assignment: CDR1 MNHNS and CDR2 SASEGT. This chain's CDR3 is CASSVTGKFFSPLHF. The CDR3 DNA follows: TGTGCCAGCAGTGTGACAGGGAAATTTTTTTCACCCCTCCACTTT.

The CDR3 nucleotides read TGTGCCAGCAGTCTCTACCTGAGCGGTCAGGCCCAGTACTTC. Protein sequence: CASSLYLSGQAQYF. The V gene is TRBV28, the J gene TRBJ2-5, with D possibly being TRBD2 (5 bases). V was pared by 5 bases and J by 9 bases, with 19 bases between. Per the germline V gene, CDR1 is MDHEN and CDR2 is SYDVKM. The CDR3 consists of 14 residues. The complete variable domain, with remaining parts taken from reference TRBV28 and TRBJ2-5, reads DVKVTQSSRYLVKRTGEKVFLECVQDMDHENMFWYRQDPGLGLRLIYFSYDVKMKEKGDIPEGYSVSREKKERFSLILESASTNQTSMYLCASSLYLSGQAQYFGPGTRLLVL.

This sequence joins TRBV19 and TRBJ1-5, with TRBD1 matching 7 bases. V was pared by 6 bases and J by 2 bases, with 4 bases of the junction left unmatched. The CDR3 has 14 residues. Germline lookup yields CDR1 LNHDA and CDR2 SQIVND (reference sequence). CDR3 in amino acids: CASSYGTGNQPQHF. The CDR3 bases are TGTGCCAGTAGCTATGGGACAGGCAATCAGCCCCAGCATTTT.

V usage is TRBV19 and J usage is TRBJ2-5, with a weak D call TRBD2 (6 bases). The J call may be in error: the DNA end matches TRBJ2-7 better. The CDR3 is 14 residues long. Germline CDR1 and CDR2: LNHDA and SQIVND (reference sequence). CDR3 coding DNA: TGTGCCAGTAGTATCATGGGGGGAGCCTACGAGCAGTACTTC. It encodes CASSIMGGAYEQYF.

V usage is TRBV27 and J usage is TRBJ1-6; 7 nucleotides match TRBD1. The CDR3 spans 14 residues. Losses at the gene ends were 6 bases for V and 10 bases for J; bases not matched to a gene: 9. Germline-derived CDR1 and CDR2 are MNHEY and SMNVEV (reference sequence). The CDR3 loop reads CASRTTGVDSPLHF. CDR3 DNA: TGTGCCAGCAGGACCACAGGGGTAGACTCACCCCTCCACTTT.

In its sample, this clone was seen a few times. The rearrangement links TRBV5-1 to TRBJ2-2, with D tentatively TRBD1 (5 bases). Germline V lookup: CDR1 SGHRS, CDR2 YFSETQ. The CDR3 is made up of 14 amino acids. V shed 0 bases and J shed 7 bases, with 10 bases lying between them. CDR3 nucleotide sequence: TGCGCCAGCAGCTTGGAACAGGCGAACGGGGAGCTGTTTTTT. Translating gives CASSLEQANGELFF.

The chain links TRBV5-1 to TRBJ1-1, with 11 bases aligning to TRBD1. J gave up 4 bases and V 4 bases, and 6 bases lay outside the gene matches. The germline gives CDR1 SGHRS, CDR2 YFSETQ. The CDR3 runs to 15 residues. Written as DNA, the CDR3 is TGCGCCAGCAGCCCGGGGACAGGGGGTCGCACTGAAGCTTTCTTT. It is translated as CASSPGTGGRTEAFF.

Comments on this clone: Lacking the conserved final phenylalanine or tryptophan, this CDR3 likely reflects a read error. The rearrangement joins TRBV28 to TRBJ1-6, with D unclear. Germline assignment: CDR1 MDHEN and CDR2 SYDVKM. Trimming cost V 5 bases and J 7 bases, with 12 bases left between them. The CDR3 is made up of 14 amino acids. In nucleotides, the CDR3 is TGTGCCAGCAGTAGGACTCACCCCAATTCACCCCTCCACGTT. Encoded protein: CASSRTHPNSPLHV.

This sequence joins TRBV28 and TRBJ1-2, with unresolved D. Deletions cut 5 bases from V and 5 bases from J, with 15 bases between. The CDR3 length is 14 residues. Germline CDR1 is MDHEN and CDR2 is SYDVKM. Here the CDR3 DNA reads TGTGCCAGCAGTCGACCCGGGAGTGGATATGGCTACACCTTC. Translating gives CASSRPGSGYGYTF.

The J gene is TRBJ2-7, the V gene TRBV9; 12 bases match TRBD1. The V and J ends lost 4 bases and 4 bases, in that order; junction bases with no gene match: 3. The CDR3 has 14 residues. Per germline, CDR1 SGDLS and CDR2 YYNGEE. CDR3 sequence reads: CASSRDRGRYEQYF. The CDR3 DNA follows: TGTGCCAGCAGCCGGGACAGGGGGCGGTACGAGCAGTACTTC.

V gene TRBV18 combines with J gene TRBJ2-5, with 7 positions matching TRBD1. After removal of 4 bases from V and 1 base from J, the junction contained 6 bases not matched to a gene. Looked up from germline, CDR1 is KGHSH and CDR2 is LQKENI. The CDR3 is made up of 15 amino acids. The CDR3 nucleotides are TGTGCCAGCTCACTAGTCAGGACAGGCCAAGAGACCCAGTACTTC. It encodes CASSLVRTGQETQYF.

V is TRBV11-2 and J is TRBJ2-7; TRBD1 matches 9 bases. The V segment lost 3 bases and the J segment 1 base; nucleotides outside the gene matches: 1. In germline, CDR1 is SGHAT, CDR2 FQNNGV. This CDR3 comprises 14 residues. In DNA form, the CDR3 reads TGTGCCAGCAGCTTTGACAGGGGGTCCTACGAGCAGTACTTC. Amino acids: CASSFDRGSYEQYF. The full variable domain, its missing parts supplied by reference TRBV11-2 and TRBJ2-7, is EAGVAQSPRYKIIEKRQSVAFWCNPISGHATLYWYQQILGQGPKLLIQFQNNGVVDDSQLPKDRFSAERLKGVDSTLKIQPAKLEDSAVYLCASSFDRGSYEQYFGPGTRLTVT.

This clone was seen more than once but under ten times. The chain couples TRBV5-1 to TRBJ1-2, with D perhaps TRBD1 (5 bases). Germline CDR1 and CDR2: SGHRS and YFSETQ. Trimming took 7 bases from V and 5 from J, leaving 18 bases between them. The CDR3 contains 14 residues. The CDR3 loop reads CASAEAGGPYGYTF. CDR3 in DNA: TGCGCCAGCGCAGAGGCGGGGGGTCCATATGGCTACACCTTC.